This T cell receptor (beta chain) originates from a study of cytomegalovirus exposure and HLA in healthy donors. Comments on this clone: Its specificity is unknown.

Notes on the study in general: Rarity held for most TCR sequences, but there were some public TCRs that occurred in many donors.

13 Jbeta primers and 60 Vbeta primers were used for the PCR. Method: immunoSEQ multiplex PCR; TCRdb's copy keeps in-frame clones and lacks some. Among roughly 110,000 clones listed, approximately 79% were seen once. Sequenced material: PBMCs. The TCR originated in a middle-aged woman in good health and CMV-seropositive.

The CDR3 reads CASSLARGSAPKQFF. CDR3 in DNA: TGTGCCAGCAGCTTAGCAAGAGGGTCAGCCCCCAAGCAGTTCTTC. The rearrangement joins TRBV7-8 to TRBJ2-1; weak D call: TRBD2 (5 bases). The CDR3 sequence is 15 residues long. Germline CDR1 and CDR2: SGHVS and FQNEAQ. The V gene lost 0 bases and the J gene lost 11 bases, with 17 bases spanning the gap.